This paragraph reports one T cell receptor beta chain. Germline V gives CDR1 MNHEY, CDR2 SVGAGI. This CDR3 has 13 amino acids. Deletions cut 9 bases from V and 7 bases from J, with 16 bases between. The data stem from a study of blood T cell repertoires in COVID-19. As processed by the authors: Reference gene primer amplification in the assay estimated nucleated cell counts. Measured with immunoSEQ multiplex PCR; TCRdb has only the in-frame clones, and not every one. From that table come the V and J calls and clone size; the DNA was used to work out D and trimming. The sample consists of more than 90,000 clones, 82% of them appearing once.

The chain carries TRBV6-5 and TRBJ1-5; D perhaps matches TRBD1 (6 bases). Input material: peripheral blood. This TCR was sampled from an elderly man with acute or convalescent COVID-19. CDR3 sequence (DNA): TGTGCCAGTTTTCAGGGGTCGGGGCAGCCCCAGCATTTT. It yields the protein CASFQGSGQPQHF.